Listed below are T cell receptor beta chains from one sample, sequenced in a study of memory CD4+ T cells and cytomegalovirus serostatus. Clones were read by immunoSEQ multiplex PCR, and TCRdb kept only the in-frame ones, dropping some. The table records tens of thousands of clones, roughly three quarters of them present only once. The material sequenced was memory CD4+ T cells from blood. The receptor set was obtained from an adult in good health and CMV-seronegative. The CDR3 runs from the conserved cysteine through the conserved F or W. The D gene is left open where the match is weak. The size entry is marked missing in some rows and otherwise reads once, few, many or a size class.

clone size	V gene	D gene	J gene	CDR3 protein	CDR3 DNA
-	TRBV30	-	TRBJ1-1	CAWTKLNTEAFF	TGTGCCTGGACGAAGCTGAACACTGAAGCTTTCTTT
once	TRBV5-1	-	TRBJ2-1	CASSLGRHNEQFF	TGCGCCAGCAGCTTGGGCAGACACAATGAGCAGTTCTTC
-	TRBV5-3	-	TRBJ1-5	CARSTWTVSNQPQHF	TGTGCCAGAAGCACCTGGACGGTTAGCAATCAGCCCCAGCATTTT
-	TRBV2	-	TRBJ1-4	CASSASRGANEKLFF	TGTGCCAGCAGTGCTTCCCGGGGAGCTAATGAAAAACTGTTTTTT
-	TRBV6-6	TRBD2	TRBJ2-7	CASARRLGGERDEQYF	TGTGCCAGCGCTCGGCGGCTCGGGGGGGAGAGGGACGAGCAGTACTTC
-	TRBV2	TRBD2	TRBJ2-5	CASSGGTSGGTETQYF	TGTGCCAGCAGTGGAGGGACTAGCGGGGGAACGGAGACCCAGTACTTC
-	TRBV28	-	TRBJ1-1	CASGIVRLRNTEAFF	TGTGCCAGCGGCATAGTTAGACTCCGAAACACTGAAGCTTTCTTT
-	TRBV28	-	TRBJ2-7	CASSLGWKQYF	TGTGCCAGCAGTTTAGGGTGGAAGCAGTACTTC
-	TRBV27	-	TRBJ1-4	CASSPLGRRGEKLFF	TGTGCCAGCAGTCCCCTTGGTCGGCGGGGCGAAAAACTGTTTTTT
-	TRBV5-4	-	TRBJ1-1	CASSSPGNTEAFF	TGTGCCAGCAGCTCCCCAGGGAACACTGAAGCTTTCTTT
few	TRBV4-3	TRBD1	TRBJ2-5	CASSQEGTGGGETQYF	TGCGCCAGCAGCCAAGAGGGGACAGGGGGCGGCGAGACCCAGTACTTC
-	TRBV2	-	TRBJ1-2	CASMWDASYYGYTF	TGTGCCAGCATGTGGGACGCTTCATACTATGGCTACACCTTC
-	TRBV6-1	-	TRBJ2-3	CASKRASGRAQYF	TGTGCCAGCAAAAGAGCCTCCGGCCGTGCGCAGTATTTT
medium-sized	TRBV7-6	-	TRBJ1-3	CASSLGASDTSGNTIYF	TGTGCCAGCAGCTTAGGAGCGTCGGACACCTCTGGAAACACCATATATTTT
-	TRBV5-4	-	TRBJ1-1	CASSQEPGLPPAF	TGCGCCAGCAGCCAAGAACCGGGCCTCCCACCGGCCTTT
-	TRBV6-1	-	TRBJ2-2	CASRRTDNTGELFF	TGTGCCAGCAGGAGGACAGACAACACCGGGGAGCTGTTTTTT
-	TRBV15	-	TRBJ2-5	CATSPGFQETQYF	TGTGCCACCAGCCCGGGATTCCAAGAGACCCAGTACTTC
-	TRBV2	-	TRBJ2-5	CASSEALTEGLRQTQYF	TGTGCCAGCAGTGAAGCGCTTACGGAGGGGCTCCGGCAGACCCAGTACTTC
few	TRBV4-2	TRBD1	TRBJ1-1	CASSQGTGENTEAFF	TGTGCCAGCAGCCAAGGGACAGGGGAAAACACTGAAGCTTTCTTT
-	TRBV7-8	TRBD1	TRBJ2-5	CASSTGGTNQETQYF	TGTGCCAGCAGCACAGGGGGCACAAATCAAGAGACCCAGTACTTC
few	TRBV11-2	-	TRBJ1-2	CASSFEVNYGYTF	TGTGCCAGCAGCTTCGAGGTTAACTATGGCTACACCTTC
-	TRBV4-3	-	TRBJ1-2	CASSQDYGGGRGYTF	TGCGCCAGCAGCCAAGATTACGGGGGGGGCAGAGGCTACACCTTC
-	TRBV28	-	TRBJ1-1	CASSLTLGKAFF	TGTGCCAGCAGTTTAACGTTAGGGAAAGCTTTCTTT
-	TRBV28	TRBD1	TRBJ2-1	CASSSPSQGSYNEQFF	TGTGCCAGCAGTTCTCCCTCACAGGGGTCCTACAATGAGCAGTTCTTC
-	TRBV2	-	TRBJ2-2	CASSGVQGVGELFF	TGTGCCAGCAGTGGGGTACAGGGAGTCGGGGAGCTGTTTTTT
medium-sized	TRBV6-5	-	TRBJ1-4	CASKLTATNEKLFF	TGTGCCAGCAAACTGACTGCAACTAATGAAAAACTGTTTTTT
-	TRBV5-4	-	TRBJ2-6	CASSLRAGANVLTF	TGTGCCAGCAGCTTGCGGGCAGGGGCCAACGTCCTGACTTTC
-	TRBV18	-	TRBJ2-2	CASSTSTGELFF	TGTGCCAGCTCAACTTCCACCGGGGAGCTGTTTTTT
-	TRBV9	-	TRBJ2-7	CASSVRGGSYEQYF	TGTGCCAGCAGCGTAAGAGGGGGGAGCTACGAGCAGTACTTC
few	TRBV2	-	TRBJ1-4	CARGTPEGEKLFF	TGTGCCAGGGGGACTCCCGAGGGGGAAAAACTGTTTTTT
few	TRBV4-3	TRBD2	TRBJ2-3	CASSLAGGDTQYF	TGCGCCAGCAGCCTAGCGGGGGGAGATACGCAGTATTTT
-	TRBV9	-	TRBJ1-2	CASSVPKGQFGSF	TGTGCCAGCAGCGTACCTAAAGGACAGTTTGGATCCTTC
-	TRBV29-1	-	TRBJ2-2	CSARDTGELFF	TGCAGCGCCAGGGACACCGGGGAGCTGTTTTTT
-	TRBV2	-	TRBJ2-2	CASSITRNTGELFF	TGTGCCAGCAGTATCACTAGGAACACCGGGGAGCTGTTTTTT
medium-sized	TRBV2	-	TRBJ1-1	CASSSANTEAFF	TGTGCCAGCAGCTCAGCGAACACTGAAGCTTTCTTT
-	TRBV4-3	TRBD1	TRBJ1-4	CASSPASIRDSEKLFF	TGCGCCAGCAGCCCCGCGTCTATCCGGGACAGCGAAAAACTGTTTTTT
-	TRBV9	-	TRBJ1-5	CASSVDSGNQPQHF	TGTGCCAGCAGCGTAGACAGCGGCAATCAGCCCCAGCATTTT
-	TRBV19	-	TRBJ1-3	CASSIETTIYF	TGTGCCAGTAGTATCGAGACAACCATATATTTT
-	TRBV5-1	TRBD2	TRBJ2-2	CASSFSGANTGELFF	TGCGCCAGCAGCTTTAGCGGGGCGAACACCGGGGAGCTGTTTTTT
-	TRBV7-8	TRBD2	TRBJ2-1	CASTPFPGQARGNEQFF	TGTGCCAGCACCCCCTTCCCGGGGCAGGCGCGGGGGAATGAGCAGTTCTTC
-	TRBV2	-	TRBJ1-5	CASSEGGPSGRQPQHF	TGTGCCAGCAGTGAAGGGGGGCCTTCGGGGCGTCAGCCCCAGCATTTT
-	TRBV9	TRBD2	TRBJ2-1	CASSVTGLAGQNEQFF	TGTGCCAGCAGCGTCACGGGACTAGCGGGGCAAAATGAGCAGTTCTTC
few	TRBV29-1	-	TRBJ2-5	CSVDGPGGKTQYF	TGCAGCGTTGACGGGCCAGGTGGGAAGACCCAGTACTTC
-	TRBV6-5	-	TRBJ1-5	CASRLGLGGNQPQHF	TGTGCCAGCAGGCTCGGACTTGGGGGCAATCAGCCCCAGCATTTT
-	TRBV2	-	TRBJ2-2	CASMRNPGQNTGELFF	TGTGCCAGCATGCGAAATCCGGGACAGAACACCGGGGAGCTGTTTTTT
few	TRBV5-1	TRBD1	TRBJ2-3	CASSGQGHTDTQYF	TGCGCCAGCTCCGGACAGGGACACACAGATACGCAGTATTTT
few	TRBV29-1	-	TRBJ1-5	CSVEVASNQPQHF	TGCAGCGTTGAGGTGGCTAGCAATCAGCCCCAGCATTTT
once	TRBV2	-	TRBJ1-5	CASGLDRSNQPQHF	TGTGCCAGCGGGCTGGATAGGAGTAATCAGCCCCAGCATTTT
-	TRBV6-1	-	TRBJ1-3	CASSGFGFRDTLGNTIYF	TGTGCCAGCAGTGGATTCGGCTTCCGGGACACCCTCGGAAACACCATATATTTT
-	TRBV6-1	TRBD1	TRBJ1-2	CASSDGQGANYGYTF	TGTGCCAGCAGTGACGGACAGGGCGCTAACTATGGCTACACCTTC
-	TRBV25-1	-	TRBJ1-3	CASRGGTGSGNTIYF	TGTGCCAGCAGGGGGGGCACTGGCTCTGGAAACACCATATATTTT
-	TRBV21-1	-	TRBJ2-7	CASSKGPRGGPTEQYF	TGTGCCAGCAGCAAAGGTCCGAGGGGGGGCCCCACCGAGCAGTACTTC
-	TRBV18	-	TRBJ1-3	CASSPLPRSGNTIYF	TGTGCCAGCTCACCACTCCCCCGCTCTGGAAACACCATATATTTT
few	TRBV10-3	-	TRBJ1-2	CAISEDYGYTF	TGTGCCATCAGTGAGGACTATGGCTACACCTTC
-	TRBV6-6	-	TRBJ2-4	CASKSPGRGNHIQYF	TGTGCCAGCAAATCACCAGGGCGAGGGAATCACATTCAGTACTTC
-	TRBV4-1	TRBD2	TRBJ2-3	CASSLPTSGGTDTQYF	TGCGCCAGCAGCCTACCGACTAGCGGGGGGACAGATACGCAGTATTTT
few	TRBV5-1	-	TRBJ1-1	CASSSRGVPNTEAFF	TGCGCCAGCAGCTCGAGAGGGGTCCCGAACACTGAAGCTTTCTTT
medium-sized	TRBV28	-	TRBJ1-2	CASSSEHPLYGYTF	TGTGCCAGCAGTTCCGAGCATCCACTTTATGGCTACACCTTC